The rows below give T cell receptor beta chains drawn from one sample of a study of tissue T cells after allogeneic stem cell transplantation. Assay used: immunoSEQ multiplex PCR; TCRdb lists only in-frame clones, some missing. The sample records some 1,400 clones, roughly 74% being singletons. This sample comprised stomach tissue, obtained at autopsy. Source of these receptors: a male patient aged 35-75 years with steroid-refractory graft-versus-host disease after an allogeneic stem cell transplant. Some T cells may originate from the graft donor. The CDR3 runs from the conserved cysteine through the conserved F or W. The D gene is left open where the match is weak. Clone size is stated in some rows and not others, as once, few, many or a class when expanded.

size: -
J: TRBJ2-1
length: 16
V: TRBV9
D: TRBD2
CDR3: CASSVELAGGLGEQFF
DNA: TGTGCCAGCAGCGTCGAACTAGCGGGGGGACTTGGTGAGCAGTTCTTC

size: -
J: TRBJ2-3
length: 15
V: TRBV28
D: -
CDR3: CASSPRLAVADTQYF
DNA: TGTGCCAGCAGTCCCCGGCTGGCCGTCGCAGATACGCAGTATTTT

size: -
J: TRBJ2-3
length: 15
V: TRBV2
D: TRBD2
CDR3: CASLGLAPDPDTQYF
DNA: TGTGCCAGCCTGGGACTAGCGCCCGATCCAGATACGCAGTATTTT

size: -
J: TRBJ1-1
length: 15
V: TRBV10-3
D: TRBD1
CDR3: CAISEEGGGEGKAFF
DNA: TGTGCCATCAGTGAGGAGGGAGGGGGCGAGGGGAAGGCTTTCTTT

size: -
J: TRBJ1-1
length: 15
V: TRBV28
D: -
CDR3: CASSSQQLLNTEAFF
DNA: TGTGCCAGCAGTTCCCAACAGCTCCTGAACACTGAAGCTTTCTTT

size: -
J: TRBJ2-7
length: 14
V: TRBV6-5
D: -
CDR3: CASSLQGPSYEQYF
DNA: TGTGCCAGCAGCCTTCAGGGTCCTTCCTACGAGCAGTACTTC

size: -
J: TRBJ2-7
length: 14
V: TRBV28
D: TRBD2
CDR3: CASSTLAGGREQYF
DNA: TGTGCCAGCAGTACCTTAGCGGGGGGGCGCGAGCAGTACTTC

size: -
J: TRBJ1-2
length: 14
V: TRBV7-2
D: -
CDR3: CASSPGIGEVGYTF
DNA: TGTGCCAGCAGCCCAGGCATCGGGGAGGTTGGCTACACCTTC

size: -
J: TRBJ1-2
length: 14
V: TRBV28
D: TRBD1
CDR3: CASSSSWTGEGYTF
DNA: TGTGCCAGCAGTTCATCTTGGACAGGGGAGGGCTACACCTTC

size: once
J: TRBJ1-1
length: 13
V: TRBV5-5
D: -
CDR3: CASSPELPGEAFF
DNA: TGTGCCAGCAGCCCCGAGCTCCCGGGTGAAGCTTTCTTT

size: -
J: TRBJ2-3
length: 20
V: TRBV27
D: TRBD2
CDR3: CASSLSPGTSGGTSTDTQYF
DNA: TGTGCCAGCAGTTTAAGCCCCGGGACTAGCGGGGGGACTAGCACAGATACGCAGTATTTT

size: -
J: TRBJ2-3
length: 17
V: TRBV10-2
D: TRBD2
CDR3: CASSESIGGGVTDTQYF
DNA: TGCGCCAGCAGTGAGTCGATTGGCGGGGGGGTAACAGATACGCAGTATTTT

size: few
J: TRBJ2-7
length: 15
V: TRBV4-3
D: -
CDR3: CASSQARRTAGEQYF
DNA: TGCGCCAGCAGCCAAGCAAGGCGGACCGCGGGGGAGCAGTACTTC

size: few
J: TRBJ1-2
length: 13
V: TRBV7-9
D: -
CDR3: CASSPRVYSGYTF
DNA: TGTGCCAGCAGCCCGAGGGTATACTCTGGCTACACCTTC

size: few
J: TRBJ1-5
length: 15
V: TRBV19
D: TRBD1
CDR3: CASSIPTGGREPQHF
DNA: TGTGCCAGTAGTATCCCTACAGGGGGCAGGGAGCCCCAGCATTTT

size: -
J: TRBJ2-7
length: 13
V: TRBV27
D: -
CDR3: CASSLSDSYEQYF
DNA: TGTGCCAGCAGTTTATCGGACAGCTACGAGCAGTACTTC